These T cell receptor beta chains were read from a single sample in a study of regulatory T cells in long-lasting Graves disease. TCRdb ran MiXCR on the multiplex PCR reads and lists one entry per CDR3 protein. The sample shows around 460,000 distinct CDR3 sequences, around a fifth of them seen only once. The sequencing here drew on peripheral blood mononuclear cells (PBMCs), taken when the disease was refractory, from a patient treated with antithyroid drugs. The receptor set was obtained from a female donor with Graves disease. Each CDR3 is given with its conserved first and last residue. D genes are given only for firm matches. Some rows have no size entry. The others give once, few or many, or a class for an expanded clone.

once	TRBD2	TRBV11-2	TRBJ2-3	TGTGCCAGCAGCTCTCCGGGACTAGCTACAGATACGCAGTATTTT	CASSSPGLATDTQYF
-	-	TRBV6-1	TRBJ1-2	TGTGCCAGCAGTCTTCGTTGGGGGCAGGTTGACTATGGCTACACCTTC	CASSLRWGQVDYGYTF
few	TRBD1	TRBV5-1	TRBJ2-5	TGCGCCAGCAGCTTGGGTGACAGGGAAGAGACCCAGTACTTC	CASSLGDREETQYF
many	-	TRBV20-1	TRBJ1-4	TGCAGTGCTAGAGATCTTGGGGATCCAACTAATGAAAAACTGTTTTTT	CSARDLGDPTNEKLFF
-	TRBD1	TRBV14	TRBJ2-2	TGTGCCAGCGCCGAGAGGGGGCTCACCGGGGAGCTGTTTTTT	CASAERGLTGELFF
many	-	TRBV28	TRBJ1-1	TGTGCCAGCACTCCCCCGGGGGGCGGCACTGAAGCTTTCTTT	CASTPPGGGTEAFF
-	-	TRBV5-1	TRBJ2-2	TGCGCCAGCAGCTGGACGGACGGGAACACCGGGGAGCTGTTTTTT	CASSWTDGNTGELFF
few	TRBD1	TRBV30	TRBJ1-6	TGTGCCTGGAGCGCGGGACAGGGGAATTCACCCCTCCACTTT	CAWSAGQGNSPLHF
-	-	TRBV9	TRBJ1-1	TGTGCCAGCAGCGTAGGGTTGAGTGGAGGGATGAACACTGAAGCTTTCTTT	CASSVGLSGGMNTEAFF
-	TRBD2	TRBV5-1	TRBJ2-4	TGCGCCAGCAGCGGGACTAGCGGGAGTGTCGATGAGCAGTACTTC	CASSGTSGSVDEQYF
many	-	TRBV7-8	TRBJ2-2	TGTGCCAGCAGCTTACCGAGGGGTGGGGAGCTGTTTTTT	CASSLPRGGELFF
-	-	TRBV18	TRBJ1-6	TGTGCCAGCTCTAATGGCGGGCCTCGAAATTCACCCCTCCACTTT	CASSNGGPRNSPLHF
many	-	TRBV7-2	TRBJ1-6	TGTGCCAGCAGCTTAGATACACAGGGAAATTCACCCCTCCACTTT	CASSLDTQGNSPLHF
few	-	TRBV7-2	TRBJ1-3	TGTGCCAGCAGCCCTGGGGGCGGAAACACCATATATTTT	CASSPGGGNTIYF
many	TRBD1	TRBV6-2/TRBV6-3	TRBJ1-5	TGTGCCAGCAGTTTCGATCCCGGGACAGCCAATCAGCCCCAGCATTTT	CASSFDPGTANQPQHF
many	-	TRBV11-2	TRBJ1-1	TGTGCCAGCAGTTTACGGCAAGGCACTGAAGCTTTCTTT	CASSLRQGTEAFF
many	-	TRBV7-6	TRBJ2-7	TGTGCCAGCAGCTCGTATCCCGGACAACCCTACGAGCAGTACTTC	CASSSYPGQPYEQYF
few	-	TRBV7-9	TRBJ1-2	TGTGCCAGCAGCTTAGGGAATAGTGGCTACACCTTC	CASSLGNSGYTF
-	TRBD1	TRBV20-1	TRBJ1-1	TGCAGTGCCGTGGACAGGGTCACTTCACCTGAAGCTTTCTTT	CSAVDRVTSPEAFF
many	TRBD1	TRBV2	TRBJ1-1	TGTGCCAGTAAGACAGGGGATGGCACTGAAGCTTTCTTT	CASKTGDGTEAFF
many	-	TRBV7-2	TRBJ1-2	TGTGCCAGCAGCTTCAATCGGGCCCTCTATGGCTACACCTTC	CASSFNRALYGYTF
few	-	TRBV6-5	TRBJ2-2	TGTGCCAGCAGTTGGCCGATCGGGGAGCTGTTTTTT	CASSWPIGELFF
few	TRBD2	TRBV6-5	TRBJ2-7	TGTGCCAGCAGTTATGGACTAGCGGGATCAAGCGAGCAGTACTTC	CASSYGLAGSSEQYF
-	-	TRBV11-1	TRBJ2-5	TGTGCCAGCTCCGGCAAGACCCAGTACTTC	CASSGKTQYF
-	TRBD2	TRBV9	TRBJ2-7	TGTGCCAGCAGCGCCGGACTAGCGGGCAATTACGAGCAGTACTTC	CASSAGLAGNYEQYF
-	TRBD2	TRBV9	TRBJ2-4	TGTGCCAGCAGCGTAGAGAGCGGGAGAGGGAACATTCAGTACTTC	CASSVESGRGNIQYF
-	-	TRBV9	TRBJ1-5	TGTGCCAGCAGCAAACGGGATTCCACCGAGAATCAGCCCCAGCATTTT	CASSKRDSTENQPQHF
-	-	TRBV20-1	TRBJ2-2	TGCAGTGTTACAACGGGCGGGGAGCCGTTTTTT	CSVTTGGEPFF
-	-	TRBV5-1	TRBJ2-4	TGCGCCAGCAGCTTGGTCCCCCCAGACAGGTCATCCATTCAGTACTTC	CASSLVPPDRSSIQYF
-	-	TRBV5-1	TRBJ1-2	TGCGCCGGCAGCTTGTCAGGGGACGGCTACACCTTC	CAGSLSGDGYTF
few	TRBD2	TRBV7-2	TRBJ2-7	TGTGCCAGCAGTCCAGCACTGGGACTAGCGGATTACTACGAGCAGTATTTC	CASSPALGLADYYEQYF
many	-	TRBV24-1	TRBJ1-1	TGTGCCACCAGTGACCCCGGACAGAAGGGGGGGGTAACTGAAGCTTTCTTT	CATSDPGQKGGVTEAFF
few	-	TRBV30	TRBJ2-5	TGTGCCTGGAGGGTGAAAGAGACCCAGTACTTC	CAWRVKETQYF
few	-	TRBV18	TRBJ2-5	TGTGCCAGCTCACCTGACGGGGCGGTGGAGACCCAGTACTTC	CASSPDGAVETQYF
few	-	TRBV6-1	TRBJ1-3	TGTGCCAGCAGCAAACCTGGAAACACCATATATTTT	CASSKPGNTIYF
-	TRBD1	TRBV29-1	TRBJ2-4	TGCAGCGCCACCCTGGGGACAGGGGGCCACATTCAGTACTTC	CSATLGTGGHIQYF
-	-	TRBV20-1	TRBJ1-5	TGCAGTGCTAGAGATCGCAGAGGCAATCAGCCCCAGCATTTT	CSARDRRGNQPQHF
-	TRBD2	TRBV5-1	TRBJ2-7	TGCGCCAGCAGCTTAGACGCGGGGGAGGCCTACGAGCAGTACTTC	CASSLDAGEAYEQYF
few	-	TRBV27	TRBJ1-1	TGTGCCAGCAGTTTTAACAGAGGGTCGGGTACTGAAGCTTTCTTT	CASSFNRGSGTEAFF
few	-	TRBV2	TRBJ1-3	TGTGCCAGCAGTGACGAGCCGATGGGGAACACCATATATTTT	CASSDEPMGNTIYF
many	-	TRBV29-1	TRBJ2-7	TGCAGCGTAGCAGCTAACTACGAGCAGTACTTC	CSVAANYEQYF
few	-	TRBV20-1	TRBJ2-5	TGCAGTGCTAGAGAAAGGATCACACAAGAGACCCAGTACTTC	CSARERITQETQYF
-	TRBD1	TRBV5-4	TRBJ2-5	TGTGCCAGCAGACCCTCAGGGGGCTCGTTGGAGACCCAGTACTTC	CASRPSGGSLETQYF
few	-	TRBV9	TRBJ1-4	TGTGCCAGCAGCGTTTCAGTACGGGGAGAAAAACTGTTTTTT	CASSVSVRGEKLFF
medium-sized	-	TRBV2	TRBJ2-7	TGTGCCAGCAGTGAAGACGGGTTGTACGAGCAGTACTTC	CASSEDGLYEQYF
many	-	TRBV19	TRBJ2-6	TGTGCCAGCAGTACAGGGTCTGGGGCCAACGTCCTGACTTTC	CASSTGSGANVLTF
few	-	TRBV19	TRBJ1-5	TGTGCCAGTCGTTCTGGAGGTTCAAGGCAGCCCCAGCATTTT	CASRSGGSRQPQHF
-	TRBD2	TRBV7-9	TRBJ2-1	TGTGCCAGCAGCCCAAGTCTAGCGGGTTACAATGAGCAGTTCTTC	CASSPSLAGYNEQFF
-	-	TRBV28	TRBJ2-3	TGTGCCAGCAGTCCCCCGGGACCGTACACAGATACGCAGTATTTT	CASSPPGPYTDTQYF
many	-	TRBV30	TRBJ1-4	TGTGCCTGGAGTGTTGATGGCAGGGTGGGCGAAAAACTGTTTTTT	CAWSVDGRVGEKLFF